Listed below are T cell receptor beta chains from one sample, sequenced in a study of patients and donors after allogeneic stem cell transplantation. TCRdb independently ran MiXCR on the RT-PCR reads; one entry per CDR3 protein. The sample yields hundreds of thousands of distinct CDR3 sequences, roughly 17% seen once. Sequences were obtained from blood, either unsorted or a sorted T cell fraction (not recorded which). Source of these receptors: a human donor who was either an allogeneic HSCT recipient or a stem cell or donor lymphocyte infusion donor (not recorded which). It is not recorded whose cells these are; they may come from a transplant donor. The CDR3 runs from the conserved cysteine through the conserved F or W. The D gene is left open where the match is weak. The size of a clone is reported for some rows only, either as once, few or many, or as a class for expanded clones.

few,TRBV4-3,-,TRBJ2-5,CASSPRGVETQYF,TGCGCCAGCAGCCCGCGGGGTGTGGAGACCCAGTACTTC
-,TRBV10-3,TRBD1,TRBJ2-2,CAISAATGGPGELFF,TGTGCCATCAGTGCCGCGACAGGGGGCCCCGGGGAGCTGTTTTTT
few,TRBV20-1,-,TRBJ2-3,CSATPSGGRKQDTQYF,TGCAGTGCTACCCCCTCAGGGGGGAGAAAGCAAGATACGCAGTATTTT
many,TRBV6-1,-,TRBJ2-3,CASSLLTDTQYF,TGTGCCAGCAGTCTACTGACAGATACGCAGTATTTT
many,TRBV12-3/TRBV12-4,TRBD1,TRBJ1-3,CASSPRDSRNYRNTIYF,TGTGCCAGCAGCCCCCGGGACAGCCGTAATTATCGAAACACCATATATTTT
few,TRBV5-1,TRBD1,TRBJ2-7,CASSFGQGAAEQYF,TGCGCCAGCAGCTTCGGGCAGGGGGCGGCGGAGCAGTACTTC
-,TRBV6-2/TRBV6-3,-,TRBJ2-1,CASLWRGSGNEQFF,TGTGCCAGCTTGTGGAGGGGTTCTGGCAATGAGCAGTTCTTC
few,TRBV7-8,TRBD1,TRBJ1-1,CASSLDRGVTEAFF,TGTGCCAGCAGCTTGGACAGGGGGGTCACTGAAGCTTTCTTT
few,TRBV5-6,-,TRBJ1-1,CASSLTQFEAFF,TGTGCCAGCAGCTTAACACAGTTTGAAGCTTTCTTT
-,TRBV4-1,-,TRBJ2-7,CASSLVEYF,TGCGCCAGCAGCCTCGTCGAGTACTTC
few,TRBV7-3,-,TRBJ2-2,CASSLISPANTGELFF,TGTGCCAGCAGCTTAATAAGTCCAGCAAACACCGGGGAGCTGTTTTTT
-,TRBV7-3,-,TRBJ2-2,CASSTMRPAPATGELFF,TGTGCCAGCAGTACAATGAGACCCGCCCCGGCCACCGGGGAGCTGTTTTTT
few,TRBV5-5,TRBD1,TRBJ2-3,CASSKGQGGTDTQYF,TGTGCCAGCAGCAAGGGACAGGGAGGCACAGATACGCAGTATTTT
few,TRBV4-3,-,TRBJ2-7,CASSQDGTGGAYEQYF,TGCGCCAGCAGCCAAGATGGGACCGGGGGCGCCTACGAGCAGTACTTC
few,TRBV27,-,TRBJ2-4,CASSLSGSGLYF,TGTGCCAGCAGTTTAAGTGGATCGGGCCTGTACTTC
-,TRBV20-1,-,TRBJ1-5,CSARRANQPQHF,TGCAGTGCCCGGAGGGCCAATCAGCCCCAGCATTTT
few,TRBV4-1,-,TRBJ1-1,CASSQVRRVDTEAFF,TGCGCCAGCAGCCAAGTCCGCAGGGTCGACACTGAAGCTTTCTTT
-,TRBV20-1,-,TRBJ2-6,CSARGFSAGTNVLTF,TGCAGTGCTAGGGGTTTTTCGGCTGGGACCAACGTCCTGACTTTC
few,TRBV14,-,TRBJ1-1,CASSQVVGSSAEAFF,TGTGCCAGCAGCCAAGTCGTCGGGTCAAGCGCTGAAGCTTTCTTT
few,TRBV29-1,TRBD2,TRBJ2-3,CSVAGTSVKGTDTQYF,TGCAGCGTCGCCGGGACTAGCGTAAAGGGCACAGATACGCAGTATTTT
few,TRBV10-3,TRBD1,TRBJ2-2,CAISVKDRGSTGELFF,TGTGCCATCAGTGTGAAGGACAGGGGGTCCACCGGGGAGCTGTTTTTT
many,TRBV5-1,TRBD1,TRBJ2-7,CASSLGTDYEQYF,TGTGCCAGCAGTTTAGGGACAGACTACGAGCAGTACTTC
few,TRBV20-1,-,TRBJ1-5,CSARGGAGQQPQHF,TGCAGTGCTAGAGGGGGGGCAGGGCAACAGCCCCAGCATTTT
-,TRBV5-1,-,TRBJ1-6,CASSLLGKSPLHF,TGCGCCAGCAGCTTACTGGGGAAGTCACCCCTCCACTTT
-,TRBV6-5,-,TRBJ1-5,CASSYGPPSPHQPQHF,TGTGCCAGCAGTTACGGCCCCCCCTCGCCCCATCAGCCCCAGCATTTT
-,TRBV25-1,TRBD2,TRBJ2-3,CASSDSPPGGRKTQYF,TGTGCCAGCAGTGATTCCCCCCCTGGCGGGAGGAAGACGCAGTATTTT
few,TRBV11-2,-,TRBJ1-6,CASSLAGVSNSPLHF,TGTGCCAGCAGCTTAGCCGGCGTTAGTAATTCACCCCTCCACTTT
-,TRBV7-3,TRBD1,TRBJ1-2,CASSSSRDRGNGYTF,TGTGCCAGCAGCTCAAGCCGGGACAGGGGCAATGGCTACACCTTC